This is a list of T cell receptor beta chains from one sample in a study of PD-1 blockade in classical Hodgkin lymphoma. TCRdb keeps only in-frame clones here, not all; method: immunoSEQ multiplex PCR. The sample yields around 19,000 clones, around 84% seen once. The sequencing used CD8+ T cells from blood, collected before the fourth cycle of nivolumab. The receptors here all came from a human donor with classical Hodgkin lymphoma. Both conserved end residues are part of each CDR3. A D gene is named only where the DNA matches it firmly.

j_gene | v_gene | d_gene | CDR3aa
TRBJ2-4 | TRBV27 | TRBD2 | CASSPITGGVGLVQYF
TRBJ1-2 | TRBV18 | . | CASSPQAGAPLYGYTF
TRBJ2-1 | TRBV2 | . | CASSGTGYSNEQFF
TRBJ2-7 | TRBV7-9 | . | CASSYRDAYYEQYF
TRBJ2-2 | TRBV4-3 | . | CASSQDRTTLFF
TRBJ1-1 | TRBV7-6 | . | CASSRTEGVVMKAFF
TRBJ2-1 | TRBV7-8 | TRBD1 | CASSPDRGPSVAQFF
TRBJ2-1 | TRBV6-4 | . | CASSFDRSSYNEQFF
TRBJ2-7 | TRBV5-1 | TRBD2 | CASSLTSGGAYEQYF
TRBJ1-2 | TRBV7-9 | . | CASRSGLLGGYTF
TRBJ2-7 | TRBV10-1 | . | CASSDVGAFEQYF
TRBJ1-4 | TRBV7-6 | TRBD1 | CASSFSTGGDEKLFF
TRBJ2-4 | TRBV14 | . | CASSPTGDLQYF
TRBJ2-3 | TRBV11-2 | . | CASSPFVTDTQYF
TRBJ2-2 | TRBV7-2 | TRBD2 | CASSLDSALAVNTGELFF
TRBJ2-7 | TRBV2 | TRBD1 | CASTRDSSYEQYF
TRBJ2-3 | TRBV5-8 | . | CASSLEGHYTQYF
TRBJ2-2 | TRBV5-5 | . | CASSLEMTANTGELFF
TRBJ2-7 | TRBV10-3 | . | CAIRTGMYEQYF
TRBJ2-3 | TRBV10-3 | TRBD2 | CAISESVGGGDTDTQYF
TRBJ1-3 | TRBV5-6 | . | CASSLTYRSGNTIYF
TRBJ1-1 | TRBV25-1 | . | CASSTRTARDAEAFF
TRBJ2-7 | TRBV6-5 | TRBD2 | CASSTSGGLYEQYF
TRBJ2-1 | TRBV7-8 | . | CASSDSWVQFF
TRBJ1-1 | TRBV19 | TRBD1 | CASLLSRTGHTEAFF
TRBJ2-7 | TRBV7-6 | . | CASSLVTADGEQYF
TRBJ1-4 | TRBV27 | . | CASSLYPEGRGNEKLFF
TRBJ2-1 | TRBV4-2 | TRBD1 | CASSQYGDRPDNEQFF
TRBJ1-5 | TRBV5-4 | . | CASSLDGTTTGQPQHF
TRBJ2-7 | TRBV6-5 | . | CASMQGGVYEQYF
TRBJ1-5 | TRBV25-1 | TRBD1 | CASSGQGGANQPQHF
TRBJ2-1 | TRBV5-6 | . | CASSSSDSHYNEQFF
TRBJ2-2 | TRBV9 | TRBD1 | CASSGDSGELFF
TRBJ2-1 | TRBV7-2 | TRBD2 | CASSLNPRGGANEQFF
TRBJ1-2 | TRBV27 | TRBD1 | CASSYGQGAIGYTF
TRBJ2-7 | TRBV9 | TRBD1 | CASSVEAGGSYEQYF
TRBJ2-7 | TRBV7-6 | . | CASSWEEGYEQYF
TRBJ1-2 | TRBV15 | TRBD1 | CATSSGTGVYGYTF
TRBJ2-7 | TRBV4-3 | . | CASSQASWDYEQYF
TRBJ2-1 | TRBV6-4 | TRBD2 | CASSDSSSSSGGAWNEQFF
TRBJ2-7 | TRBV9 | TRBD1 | CASSVGRQGHEQYF
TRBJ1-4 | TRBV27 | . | CASSEEGNEKLFF
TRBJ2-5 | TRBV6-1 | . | CASSEFGTVETQYF
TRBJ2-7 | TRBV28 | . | CASSWPWDPYEQYF
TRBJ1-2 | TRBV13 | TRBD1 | CASSPLLGQGYGYTF
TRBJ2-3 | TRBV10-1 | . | CASSERQPWDTQYF